This paragraph reports one T cell receptor beta chain. The data stem from a study of blood T cell repertoires in COVID-19. Study at large: The study drew acute and convalescent COVID-19 samples from the United States, Italy and Spain.

The data were produced by immunoSEQ multiplex PCR, yet TCRdb's version contains in-frame clones alone and is incomplete. This sample carries 160,000 or so clones, roughly 80% of them seen once, and the ten largest clones take roughly 1.4%. Germline V gene lookup returns CDR1 LNHDA and CDR2 SQIVND (reference sequence). V lost 3 bases and J lost 1; bases outside the gene matches: 9. This CDR3 is built from 17 residues. The source is a human donor in a cohort sampled during active COVID-19. Sequenced material: peripheral blood. The rearrangement uses TRBV19 and TRBJ1-1, with 9 nucleotides matching TRBD1. This CDR3 reads CASSIGGTGRRNTEAFF. CDR3 nucleotides: TGTGCCAGTAGTATTGGGGGGACAGGGCGTCGGAACACTGAAGCTTTCTTT.